This T cell receptor beta chain is from a study of cytomegalovirus exposure and HLA in healthy donors. The CDR3 covers 15 residues. Germline CDR1 SNHLY, CDR2 FYNNEI. Trimming cost V 3 bases and J 4 bases; bases outside gene matches: 6. This clone was counted between two and nine times. The PCR ran on 60 Vbeta and 13 Jbeta primers. Measured with immunoSEQ multiplex PCR; TCRdb has only the in-frame clones, and not every one. The table lists around 170,000 clones, roughly 80% of them singletons. The origin of this receptor is a man aged 40-49 years in good health and CMV-seropositive. Sequenced material: PBMCs. The chain employs TRBV2 and TRBJ1-1, with TRBD1 matching over 9 bases. CDR3 sequence: CASSDNRGRGTEAFF. CDR3 DNA: TGTGCCAGCAGTGATAACAGGGGGCGCGGCACTGAAGCTTTCTTT.